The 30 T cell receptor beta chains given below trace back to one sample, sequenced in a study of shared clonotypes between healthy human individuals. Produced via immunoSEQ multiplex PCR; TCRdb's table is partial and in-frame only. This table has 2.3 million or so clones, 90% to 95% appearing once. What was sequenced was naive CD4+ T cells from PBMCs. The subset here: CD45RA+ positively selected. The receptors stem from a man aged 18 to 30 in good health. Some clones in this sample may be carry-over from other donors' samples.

The CDR3 region has the DNA TGCGCCAGCAGAGCCTCGACGGGGACCTACGAGCAGTACTTC. This gives the protein CASRASTGTYEQYF. The chain has TRBV23-1 and TRBJ2-7; perhaps TRBD2 as D (5 bases). TRBV23-1 is an ORF, and what it does is uncertain. V lost 6 bases to trimming and J lost 2 bases, with 14 bases between them. This CDR3 is built from 14 residues.

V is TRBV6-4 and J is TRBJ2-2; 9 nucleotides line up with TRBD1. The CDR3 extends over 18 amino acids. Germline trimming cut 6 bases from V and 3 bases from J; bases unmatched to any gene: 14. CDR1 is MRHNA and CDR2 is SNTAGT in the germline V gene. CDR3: CASRTLPGQGLYTGELFF. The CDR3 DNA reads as TGTGCCAGCAGGACCCTCCCCGGACAGGGGCTCTACACCGGGGAGCTGTTTTTT.

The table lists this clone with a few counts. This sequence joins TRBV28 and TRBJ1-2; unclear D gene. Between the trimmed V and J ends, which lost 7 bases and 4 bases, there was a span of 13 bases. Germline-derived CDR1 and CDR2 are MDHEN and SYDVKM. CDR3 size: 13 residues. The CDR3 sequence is CASTRLPLYGYTF. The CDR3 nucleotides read TGTGCCAGCACGAGGCTCCCTCTCTATGGCTACACCTTC.

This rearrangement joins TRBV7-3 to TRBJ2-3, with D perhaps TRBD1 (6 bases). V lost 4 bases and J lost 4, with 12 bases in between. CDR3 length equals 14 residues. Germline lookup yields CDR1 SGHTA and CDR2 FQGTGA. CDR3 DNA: TGTGCCAGCAGCTACAGGGTTAGGGCAGATACGCAGTATTTT. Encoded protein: CASSYRVRADTQYF. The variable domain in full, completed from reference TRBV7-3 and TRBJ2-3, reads GAGVSQTPSNKVTEKGKYVELRCDPISGHTALYWYRQSLGQGPEFLIYFQGTGAADDSGLPNDRFFAVRPEGSVSTLKIQRTERGDSAVYLCASSYRVRADTQYFGPGTRLTVL.

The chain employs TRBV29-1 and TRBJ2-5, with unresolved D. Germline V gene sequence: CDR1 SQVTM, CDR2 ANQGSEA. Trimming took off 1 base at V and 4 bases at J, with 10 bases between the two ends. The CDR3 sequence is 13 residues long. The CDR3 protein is CSVEGVLLETQYF. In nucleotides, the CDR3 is TGCAGCGTTGAAGGCGTCCTCCTAGAGACCCAGTACTTC.

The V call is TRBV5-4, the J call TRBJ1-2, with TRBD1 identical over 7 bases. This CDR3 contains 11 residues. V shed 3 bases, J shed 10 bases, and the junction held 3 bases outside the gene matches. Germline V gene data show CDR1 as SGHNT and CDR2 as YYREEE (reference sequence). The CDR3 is CASSSDRSYTF. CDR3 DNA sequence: TGTGCCAGCAGCTCGGACAGGTCCTACACCTTC.

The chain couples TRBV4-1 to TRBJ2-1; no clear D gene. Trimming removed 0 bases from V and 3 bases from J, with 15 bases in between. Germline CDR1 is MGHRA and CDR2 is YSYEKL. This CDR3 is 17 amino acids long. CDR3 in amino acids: CASSQDKARLSYNEQFF. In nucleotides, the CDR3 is TGCGCCAGCAGCCAAGATAAGGCGCGACTCAGCTACAATGAGCAGTTCTTC.

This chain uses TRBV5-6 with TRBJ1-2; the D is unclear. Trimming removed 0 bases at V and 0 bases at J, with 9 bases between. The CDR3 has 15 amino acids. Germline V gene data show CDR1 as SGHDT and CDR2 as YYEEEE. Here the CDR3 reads CASSLGPRPNYGYTF. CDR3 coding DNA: TGTGCCAGCAGCTTGGGTCCCAGGCCTAACTATGGCTACACCTTC.

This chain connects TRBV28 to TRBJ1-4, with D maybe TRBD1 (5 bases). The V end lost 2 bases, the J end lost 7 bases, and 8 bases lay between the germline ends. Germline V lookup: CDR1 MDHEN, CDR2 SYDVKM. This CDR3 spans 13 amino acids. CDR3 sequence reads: CASSLAGFEKLFF. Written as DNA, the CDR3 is TGTGCCAGCAGTTTAGCAGGGTTTGAAAAACTGTTTTTT.

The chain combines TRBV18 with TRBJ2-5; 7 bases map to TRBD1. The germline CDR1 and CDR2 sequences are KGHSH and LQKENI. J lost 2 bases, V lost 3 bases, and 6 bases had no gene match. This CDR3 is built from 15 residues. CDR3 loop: CASSPWTGGQETQYF. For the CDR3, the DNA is TGTGCCAGCTCACCTTGGACAGGAGGACAAGAGACCCAGTACTTC.

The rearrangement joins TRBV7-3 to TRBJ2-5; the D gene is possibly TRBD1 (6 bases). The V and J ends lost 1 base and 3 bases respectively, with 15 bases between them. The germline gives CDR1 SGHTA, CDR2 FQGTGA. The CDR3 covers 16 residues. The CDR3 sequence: CASSLNSPGTKETQYF. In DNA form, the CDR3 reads TGTGCCAGCAGCTTAAACTCCCCCGGGACAAAAGAGACCCAGTACTTC.

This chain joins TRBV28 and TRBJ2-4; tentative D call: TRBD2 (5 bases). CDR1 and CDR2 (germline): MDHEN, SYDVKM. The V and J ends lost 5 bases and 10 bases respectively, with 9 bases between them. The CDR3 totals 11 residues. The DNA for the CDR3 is TGTGCCAGCAGTCCCCGGGGAATTCAGTACTTC. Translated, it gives CASSPRGIQYF. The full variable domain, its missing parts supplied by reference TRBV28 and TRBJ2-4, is DVKVTQSSRYLVKRTGEKVFLECVQDMDHENMFWYRQDPGLGLRLIYFSYDVKMKEKGDIPEGYSVSREKKERFSLILESASTNQTSMYLCASSPRGIQYFGAGTRLSVL.

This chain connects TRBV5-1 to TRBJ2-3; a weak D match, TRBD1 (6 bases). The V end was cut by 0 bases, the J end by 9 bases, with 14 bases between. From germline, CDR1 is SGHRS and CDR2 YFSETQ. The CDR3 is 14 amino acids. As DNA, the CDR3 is TGCGCCAGCAGCTTGGAGCAGGGGATGGGAACGCAGTATTTT. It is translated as CASSLEQGMGTQYF.

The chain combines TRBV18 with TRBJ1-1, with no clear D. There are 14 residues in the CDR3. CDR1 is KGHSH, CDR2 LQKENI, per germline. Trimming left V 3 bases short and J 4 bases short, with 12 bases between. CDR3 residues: CASSPSPLVTEAFF. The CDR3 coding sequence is TGTGCCAGCTCACCCAGTCCCTTAGTCACTGAAGCTTTCTTT.

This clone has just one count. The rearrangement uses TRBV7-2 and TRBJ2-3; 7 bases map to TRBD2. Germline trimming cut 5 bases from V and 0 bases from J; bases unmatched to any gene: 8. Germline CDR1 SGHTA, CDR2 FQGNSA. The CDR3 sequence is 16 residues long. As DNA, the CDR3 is TGTGCCAGCAGCCCGGGACTACCAAAAAGCACAGATACGCAGTATTTT. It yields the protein CASSPGLPKSTDTQYF.

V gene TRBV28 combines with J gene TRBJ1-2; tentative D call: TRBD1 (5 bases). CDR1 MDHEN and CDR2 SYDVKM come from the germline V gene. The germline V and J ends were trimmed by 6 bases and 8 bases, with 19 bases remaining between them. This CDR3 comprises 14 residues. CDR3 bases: TGTGCCAGCAGCACGGGACGGGCCTGGGCGGGCTACACCTTC. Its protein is CASSTGRAWAGYTF.

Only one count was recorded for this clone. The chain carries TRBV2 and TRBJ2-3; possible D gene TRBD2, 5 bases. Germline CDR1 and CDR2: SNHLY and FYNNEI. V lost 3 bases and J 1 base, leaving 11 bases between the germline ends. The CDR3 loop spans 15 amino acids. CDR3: CASSDEGSGTDTQYF. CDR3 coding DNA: TGTGCCAGCAGTGATGAGGGATCTGGCACAGATACGCAGTATTTT.

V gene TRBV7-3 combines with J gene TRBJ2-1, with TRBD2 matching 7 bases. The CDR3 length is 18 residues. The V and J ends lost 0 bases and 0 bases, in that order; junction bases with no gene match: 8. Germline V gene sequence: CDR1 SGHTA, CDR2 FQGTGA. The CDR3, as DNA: TGTGCCAGCAGCTTAACCGTAGCGGGTCACCGCTCCTACAATGAGCAGTTCTTC. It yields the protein CASSLTVAGHRSYNEQFF.

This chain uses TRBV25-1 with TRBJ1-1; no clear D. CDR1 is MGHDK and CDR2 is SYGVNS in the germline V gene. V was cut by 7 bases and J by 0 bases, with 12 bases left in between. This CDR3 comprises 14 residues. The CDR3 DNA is TGTGCCAGCAATAGACCCCTAATGAACACTGAAGCTTTCTTT. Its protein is CASNRPLMNTEAFF.

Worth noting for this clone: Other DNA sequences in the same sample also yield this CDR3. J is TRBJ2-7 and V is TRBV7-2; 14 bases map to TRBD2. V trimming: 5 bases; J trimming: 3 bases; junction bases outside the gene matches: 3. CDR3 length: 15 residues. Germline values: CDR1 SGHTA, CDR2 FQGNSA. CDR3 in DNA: TGTGCCAGCAGCCGTGGGACTAGCGGGAGCTACGAGCAGTACTTC. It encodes CASSRGTSGSYEQYF.

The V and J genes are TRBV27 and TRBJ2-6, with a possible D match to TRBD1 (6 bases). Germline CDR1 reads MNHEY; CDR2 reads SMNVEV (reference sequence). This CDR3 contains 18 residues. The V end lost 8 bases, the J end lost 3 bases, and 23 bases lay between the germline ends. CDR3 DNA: TGTGCCAGCCGAAACAGGGCGGTGATAGAAGGTGGGGCCAACGTCCTGACTTTC. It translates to CASRNRAVIEGGANVLTF.

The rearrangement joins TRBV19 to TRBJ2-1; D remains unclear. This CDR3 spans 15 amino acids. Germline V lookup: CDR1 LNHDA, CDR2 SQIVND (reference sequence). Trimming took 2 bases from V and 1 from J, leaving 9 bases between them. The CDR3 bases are TGTGCCAGTAGTATATGGACGGAATCCTACAATGAGCAGTTCTTC. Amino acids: CASSIWTESYNEQFF.

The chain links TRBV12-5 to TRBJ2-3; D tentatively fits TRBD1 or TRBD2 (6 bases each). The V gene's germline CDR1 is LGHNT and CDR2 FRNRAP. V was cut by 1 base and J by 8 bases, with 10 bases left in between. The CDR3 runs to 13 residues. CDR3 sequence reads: CASGLGEGGTQYF. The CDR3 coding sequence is TGTGCTAGTGGTTTGGGAGAGGGGGGTACGCAGTATTTT.

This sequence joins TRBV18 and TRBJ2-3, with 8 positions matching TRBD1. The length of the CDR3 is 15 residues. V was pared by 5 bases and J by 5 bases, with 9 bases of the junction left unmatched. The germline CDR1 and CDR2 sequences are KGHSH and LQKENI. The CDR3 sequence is CASSTPTGVVDTQYF. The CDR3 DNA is TGTGCCAGCTCAACCCCGACAGGGGTAGTAGATACGCAGTATTTT.

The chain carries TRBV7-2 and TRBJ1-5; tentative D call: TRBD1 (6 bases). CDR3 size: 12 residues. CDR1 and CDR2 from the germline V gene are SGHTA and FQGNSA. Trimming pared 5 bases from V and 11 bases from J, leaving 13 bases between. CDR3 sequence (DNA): TGTGCCAGCAGCACCTTACAGGGAGCCCAGCATTTT. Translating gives CASSTLQGAQHF.

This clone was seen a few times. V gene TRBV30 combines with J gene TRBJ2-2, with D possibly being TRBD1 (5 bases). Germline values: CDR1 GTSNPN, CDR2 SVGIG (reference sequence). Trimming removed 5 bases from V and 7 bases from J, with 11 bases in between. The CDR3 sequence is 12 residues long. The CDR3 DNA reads TGTGCCTGGTCGCAGGGAAACGGGGAGCTGTTTTTT. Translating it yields CAWSQGNGELFF. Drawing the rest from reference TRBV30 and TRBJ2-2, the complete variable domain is SQTIHQWPATLVQPVGSPLSLECTVEGTSNPNLYWYRQAAGRGLQLLFYSVGIGQISSEVPQNLSASRPQDRQFILSSKKLLLSDSGFYLCAWSQGNGELFFGEGSRLTVL.

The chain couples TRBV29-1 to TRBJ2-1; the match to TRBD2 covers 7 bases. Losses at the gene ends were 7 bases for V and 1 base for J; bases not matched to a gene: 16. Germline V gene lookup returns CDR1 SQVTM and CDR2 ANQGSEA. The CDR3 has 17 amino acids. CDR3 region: CSGSGERVERSYNEQFF. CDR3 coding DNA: TGCAGCGGAAGCGGGGAACGAGTCGAGAGGTCCTACAATGAGCAGTTCTTC.

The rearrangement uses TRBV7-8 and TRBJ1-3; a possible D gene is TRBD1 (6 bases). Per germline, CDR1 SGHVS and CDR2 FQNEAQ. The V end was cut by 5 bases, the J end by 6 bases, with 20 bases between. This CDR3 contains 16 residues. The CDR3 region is CASSTLPGQGENTIYF. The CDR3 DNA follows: TGTGCCAGCAGCACGCTACCGGGACAAGGGGAAAACACCATATATTTT.

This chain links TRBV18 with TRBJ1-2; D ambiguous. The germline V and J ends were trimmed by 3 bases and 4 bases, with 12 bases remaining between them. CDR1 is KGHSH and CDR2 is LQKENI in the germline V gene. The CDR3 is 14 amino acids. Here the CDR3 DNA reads TGTGCCAGCTCACCGACGGGTCGCCCCTATGGCTACACCTTC. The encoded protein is CASSPTGRPYGYTF.

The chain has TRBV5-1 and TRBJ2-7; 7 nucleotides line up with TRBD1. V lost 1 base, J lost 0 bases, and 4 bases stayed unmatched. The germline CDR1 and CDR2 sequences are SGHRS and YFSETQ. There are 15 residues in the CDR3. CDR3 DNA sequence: TGCGCCAGCAGCTTGAGACAGGGAATCTCCTACGAGCAGTACTTC. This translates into CASSLRQGISYEQYF.